These 30 T cell receptor beta chains came from one sample sequenced in a study of CD8 T cells in ankylosing spondylitis. General observations from the study: There was a TCR beta motif, made of fewer than 10 highly homologous variants, that appeared characteristic of ankylosing spondylitis blood.

A single record per CDR3 protein comes from TCRdb applying MiXCR to the 5' RACE reads. The sample holds roughly 370,000 distinct CDR3 sequences, about 20% seen once. Which antigens these TCRs recognize remains unknown. Input material: blood, either unsorted or a sorted T cell fraction (not recorded which). These TCRs come from a male donor with ankylosing spondylitis.

This clonotype was recorded a few times. This chain uses TRBV24-1 with TRBJ1-4, with D perhaps TRBD1 (5 bases). The CDR3 length is 12 residues. Between the trimmed V and J ends, which lost 4 bases and 8 bases, there was a span of 7 bases. Germline assignment: CDR1 KGHDR and CDR2 SFDVKD. CDR3 DNA: TGTGCCACCAGTGACCGGGGCGAAAAACTGTTTTTT. It translates to CATSDRGEKLFF.

The chain is built from TRBV21-1 and TRBJ2-5; the table's D call TRBD2 went unverified against the DNA. TRBV21-1 is listed as a pseudogene. The CDR3 has 11 residues. CDR3 protein: CASSKAGALYF. The CDR3 bases are TGTGCCAGCAGCAAAGCGGGGGCCCTTTACTTC.

The V gene is TRBV7-2, the J gene TRBJ2-7; 10 bases are a match to TRBD1. Trimming took 3 bases from V and 5 from J; bases not matched to a gene: 4. Per germline, CDR1 SGHTA and CDR2 FQGNSA. There are 14 residues in the CDR3. CDR3 sequence: CASSLDRGRNEQYF. CDR3 in DNA: TGTGCCAGCAGCTTGGACAGGGGGAGGAACGAGCAGTACTTC. Full variable domain (missing parts from reference TRBV7-2 and TRBJ2-7): GAGVSQSPSNKVTEKGKDVELRCDPISGHTALYWYRQSLGQGLEFLIYFQGNSAPDKSGLPSDRFSAERTGGSVSTLTIQRTQQEDSAVYLCASSLDRGRNEQYFGPGTRLTVT.

This clonotype was observed many times. The chain joins TRBV12-3 or TRBV12-4 to TRBJ2-2; D gene uncertain. The CDR3 extends over 13 amino acids. V lost 3 bases, J lost 1 base, and 3 bases lay in between. CDR3 in DNA: TGTGCCAGCAGTTTCGAGAACACCGGGGAGCTGTTTTTT. Amino acids: CASSFENTGELFF.

In its sample, this clonotype was seen once. The gene calls are TRBV20-1 and TRBJ2-1, with 8 bases fitting TRBD2. Germline CDR1 reads DFQATT; CDR2 reads SNEGSKA (reference sequence). Losses at the gene ends were 7 bases for V and 10 bases for J; bases not matched to a gene: 9. The CDR3 loop spans 12 amino acids. Written as DNA, the CDR3 is TGCAGTGTTGTAGGTGGCGGGAGGGAGCAGTTCTTC. Protein sequence: CSVVGGGREQFF.

The sample holds a few counts of this clonotype. This chain uses TRBV6-2 or TRBV6-3 with TRBJ2-1; D may be TRBD2 (5 bases). The CDR3 loop spans 17 amino acids. The V end was cut by 0 bases, the J end by 6 bases, with 18 bases between. Germline CDR1 is MNHEY and CDR2 is SVGEGT. CDR3 DNA: TGTGCCAGCAGTTACTCTGGACGGGGAACTCGGCCCAATGAGCAGTTCTTC. This sequence encodes CASSYSGRGTRPNEQFF.

The V gene is TRBV20-1, the J gene TRBJ2-7, with D perhaps matching TRBD1 or TRBD2 (5 bases each). The CDR3 consists of 14 residues. The V end lost 3 bases, the J end lost 0 bases, and 12 bases lay between the germline ends. CDR1 and CDR2 (germline): DFQATT, SNEGSKA (reference sequence). The CDR3: CSARGPKSSYEQYF. As DNA, the CDR3 is TGCAGTGCTAGGGGACCAAAAAGCTCCTACGAGCAGTACTTC.

V usage is TRBV12-3 or TRBV12-4 and J usage is TRBJ2-3; D is tentatively TRBD1 or TRBD2 (5 bases each). The CDR3 spans 15 residues. The ends were cut back, 5 bases at V and 7 bases at J, with 19 bases in the middle. CDR3: CASSPLRSGGNTQYF. In DNA form, the CDR3 reads TGTGCCAGCAGTCCCCTGAGAAGTGGGGGAAATACGCAGTATTTT.

In this sample, this clonotype turned up a few times. This sequence joins TRBV20-1 and TRBJ1-1; no clear D gene. V lost 0 bases and J lost 2, with 13 bases in between. Germline CDR1 and CDR2: DFQATT and SNEGSKA (reference sequence). The CDR3 loop spans 15 amino acids. The CDR3 sequence: CSARDEGRINTEAFF. For the CDR3, the DNA is TGCAGTGCTAGAGATGAGGGCAGAATAAACACTGAAGCTTTCTTT.

This clonotype occurred a few times. This chain uses TRBV5-1 with TRBJ1-1, with D tentatively TRBD1 (5 bases). This CDR3 region has 13 residues. Trimming took off 6 bases at V and 3 bases at J, with 12 bases between the two ends. CDR1 SGHRS and CDR2 YFSETQ come from the germline V gene. This CDR3 reads CASKEGSYTEAFF. The CDR3 DNA is TGCGCCAGCAAGGAGGGGTCGTACACTGAAGCTTTCTTT.

The chain carries TRBV25-1 and TRBJ1-2; a weak D match, TRBD1 (5 bases). V was shortened by 4 bases and J by 3 bases, with 15 bases between the two germline ends. The CDR3 spans 15 residues. Germline V gene sequence: CDR1 MGHDK, CDR2 SYGVNS. The CDR3 sequence is CASSVKGPGDYGYTF. CDR3 DNA: TGTGCCAGCAGTGTGAAAGGACCGGGGGACTATGGCTACACCTTC.

The V and J genes are TRBV18 and TRBJ1-1; 8 bases fit TRBD1. After removal of 8 bases from V and 5 bases from J, the junction contained 13 bases not matched to a gene. Per the germline V gene, CDR1 is KGHSH and CDR2 is LQKENI. The CDR3 has 15 residues. The CDR3 DNA follows: TGTGCCAGCCAATCCAACAGGGGGTTGGGTACTGAAGCTTTCTTT. It yields the protein CASQSNRGLGTEAFF. Full variable domain (remainder filled in from reference TRBV18 and TRBJ1-1): NAGVMQNPRHLVRRRGQEARLRCSPMKGHSHVYWYRQLPEEGLKFMVYLQKENIIDESGMPKERFSAEFPKEGPSILRIQQVVRGDSAAYFCASQSNRGLGTEAFFGQGTRLTVV.

The chain employs TRBV5-6 and TRBJ2-4; D perhaps matches TRBD1 (5 bases). CDR3 length equals 16 residues. The V and J ends lost 4 bases and 0 bases respectively, with 14 bases between them. From germline, CDR1 is SGHDT and CDR2 YYEEEE. CDR3 sequence reads: CASSQKTDIAKNIQYF. As DNA, the CDR3 is TGTGCCAGCAGCCAAAAGACGGACATAGCCAAAAACATTCAGTACTTC. The full variable domain, completed using reference TRBV5-6 and TRBJ2-4, is DAGVTQSPTHLIKTRGQQVTLRCSPKSGHDTVSWYQQALGQGPQFIFQYYEEEERQRGNFPDRFSGHQFPNYSSELNVNALLLGDSALYLCASSQKTDIAKNIQYFGAGTRLSVL.

This clonotype was found a few times. The rearrangement joins TRBV10-3 to TRBJ2-1; possibly TRBD2 for D (7 bases). From germline, CDR1 is ENHRY and CDR2 SYGVKD. Trimming pared 0 bases from V and 10 bases from J, leaving 19 bases between. The CDR3 has 16 residues. The CDR3 loop reads CAISESPKGEGREQFF. CDR3 nucleotide sequence: TGTGCCATCAGTGAGTCACCCAAGGGGGAGGGCCGGGAGCAGTTCTTC.

This clonotype was recorded a few times. This chain connects TRBV28 to TRBJ2-5; D is unresolved. The V gene lost 6 bases and the J gene lost 5 bases, with 10 bases spanning the gap. Germline assignment: CDR1 MDHEN and CDR2 SYDVKM. There are 12 residues in the CDR3. The CDR3 loop is CASRKAPETQYF. The DNA of the CDR3 is TGTGCCAGCAGAAAAGCCCCGGAGACCCAGTACTTC.

The J gene is TRBJ2-5, the V gene TRBV15; the D is unclear. This CDR3 region has 14 residues. Germline CDR1 LNHNV, CDR2 YYDKDF (reference sequence). V gave up 0 bases and J gave up 3 bases, with 8 bases separating them. The CDR3 protein is CATSRDTVEETQYF. For the CDR3, the DNA is TGTGCCACCAGCAGAGATACGGTAGAAGAGACCCAGTACTTC.

CDR3: CASSRGMGGANTGELFF. The DNA of the CDR3 is TGCGCCAGCAGCCGGGGAATGGGGGGCGCGAACACCGGGGAGCTGTTTTTT. The chain uses TRBV4-1 and TRBJ2-2; D may match TRBD1 or TRBD2 (6 bases each). The V and J ends lost 4 bases and 0 bases respectively, with 15 bases between them. Germline assignment: CDR1 MGHRA and CDR2 YSYEKL. The CDR3 is 17 residues long.

This clonotype was seen a handful of times. The genes are TRBV7-3 and TRBJ2-1; 8 bases align to TRBD2. This CDR3 is built from 14 residues. The V gene's germline CDR1 is SGHTA and CDR2 FQGTGA. V shed 4 bases and J 7 bases; nucleotides not matched to a gene: 6. The CDR3 nucleotides read TGTGCCAGCAGCTCGGGACTAGTAGGGAATGAGCAGTTCTTC. Residues: CASSSGLVGNEQFF.

The V call is TRBV19, the J call TRBJ2-7; 7 bases are a match to TRBD2. The CDR3 is 15 residues long. Germline V gene data show CDR1 as LNHDA and CDR2 as SQIVND (reference sequence). Trimming removed 6 bases from V and 9 bases from J; junction bases left unmatched: 17. CDR3 region: CASSPRTSPSNRQYF. Written as DNA, the CDR3 is TGTGCCAGTAGCCCGAGGACTAGTCCCTCTAATCGGCAGTACTTC.

The chain is built from TRBV29-1 and TRBJ2-1; 9 nucleotides agree with TRBD2. Germline V gene data show CDR1 as SQVTM and CDR2 as ANQGSEA. The CDR3 consists of 15 residues. V lost 2 bases, J lost 2 bases, and 4 bases stayed unmatched. CDR3 coding DNA: TGCAGCGTTGAATTGAGACTAGCGGCCTACAATGAGCAGTTCTTC. Translated, it gives CSVELRLAAYNEQFF.

This clonotype was seen only a few times. The rearrangement joins TRBV29-1 to TRBJ2-6, with D perhaps TRBD1 (5 bases). The ends were cut back, 1 base at V and 0 bases at J, with 13 bases in the middle. The length of the CDR3 is 17 residues. CDR1 is SQVTM, CDR2 ANQGSEA, per germline. The CDR3 DNA reads TGCAGCGTTGAAGCATTGACAGTCCCCTCTGGGGCCAACGTCCTGACTTTC. Its translation: CSVEALTVPSGANVLTF.

The chain employs TRBV4-1 and TRBJ2-1, with D perhaps assigned TRBD1 or TRBD2 (5 bases each). Germline V gene data show CDR1 as MGHRA and CDR2 as YSYEKL. The CDR3 consists of 14 residues. The V end was cut by 8 bases, the J end by 3 bases, with 14 bases between. In DNA form, the CDR3 reads TGCGCCAGCGGCCGGGACGGCTACTACAATGAGCAGTTCTTC. This encodes CASGRDGYYNEQFF.

This clonotype was detected many times. The chain links TRBV28 to TRBJ2-7; TRBD1 matches at 10 bases. The CDR3 consists of 14 residues. Germline V CDR1 and CDR2: MDHEN, SYDVKM. V shed 5 bases, J shed 5 bases, and the junction held 6 bases outside the gene matches. This chain's CDR3 is CASSPGQGIHEQYF. For the CDR3, the DNA is TGTGCCAGCAGTCCGGGACAGGGGATTCACGAGCAGTACTTC.

This clonotype came up many times. The CDR3 reads CASSYSIWTDLSYTF. DNA of the CDR3: TGTGCCAGCAGTTACTCGATTTGGACAGACCTCAGCTACACCTTC. This chain links TRBV6-5 with TRBJ1-2; possible D gene TRBD1, 6 bases. This CDR3 is 15 amino acids long. The V gene's germline CDR1 is MNHEY and CDR2 SVGAGI. V was trimmed by 0 bases and J by 9 bases, leaving 17 bases between them.

The chain has TRBV12-3 or TRBV12-4 and TRBJ1-3; D gene unclear. The length of the CDR3 is 11 residues. Trimming removed 7 bases from V and 10 bases from J, with 11 bases in between. The CDR3 loop reads CASTYLGTIYF. In DNA form, the CDR3 reads TGTGCCAGCACTTACCTGGGGACCATATATTTT.

The V and J genes are TRBV11-2 and TRBJ2-1; 10 bases fit TRBD2. Germline CDR1 SGHAT, CDR2 FQNNGV. This CDR3 has 18 residues. Germline trimming cut 3 bases from V and 5 bases from J; bases unmatched to any gene: 13. The CDR3 DNA reads as TGTGCCAGCAGCTTTAATACAGCGGGAGGGCCGAGGCACAATGAGCAGTTCTTC. Encoded protein: CASSFNTAGGPRHNEQFF.

This clonotype was observed a handful of times. This chain connects TRBV20-1 to TRBJ2-7; 9 nucleotides line up with TRBD2. The V and J ends lost 3 bases and 1 base, in that order; junction bases with no gene match: 7. The CDR3 length is 15 residues. Germline CDR1 reads DFQATT; CDR2 reads SNEGSKA (reference sequence). The CDR3 sequence is CSASPPGLASYEQYF. CDR3 bases: TGCAGTGCTAGTCCGCCGGGACTAGCTTCCTACGAGCAGTACTTC.

The J gene is TRBJ1-1, the V gene TRBV28; D is uncertain. Per the germline V gene, CDR1 is MDHEN and CDR2 is SYDVKM. The CDR3 runs to 14 residues. V lost 5 bases to trimming and J lost 0 bases, with 10 bases between them. CDR3 region: CASSSGDMNTEAFF. The CDR3 region has the DNA TGTGCCAGCAGTAGTGGTGACATGAACACTGAAGCTTTCTTT.

In this sample, this clonotype turned up a few times. The rearrangement joins TRBV12-3 or TRBV12-4 to TRBJ2-2, with 7 bases fitting TRBD1. The J segment lost 3 bases and the V segment lost 7 bases, leaving 8 bases of the junction unmatched. The CDR3 has 15 amino acids. The CDR3 loop reads CASNLVGGDTGELFF. The CDR3 coding sequence is TGTGCCAGCAACTTGGTAGGGGGCGACACCGGGGAGCTGTTTTTT.

A few counts support this clonotype. CDR3 DNA: TGTGCCAGCAGCTTACAGGGGCGGGGAGAGACCCAGTACTTC. It is translated as CASSLQGRGETQYF. The chain combines TRBV7-3 with TRBJ2-5; D could derive from TRBD1 or TRBD2 (6 bases each). The germline V and J ends were trimmed by 2 bases and 4 bases, with 11 bases remaining between them. The CDR3 consists of 14 residues. CDR1 SGHTA and CDR2 FQGTGA come from the germline V gene.